Listed below are T cell receptor beta chains from one sample, sequenced in a study of blood T cell repertoires in COVID-19. Profiling relied on immunoSEQ multiplex PCR, and the TCRdb table lists in-frame clones only, not all of them. In the table there are approximately 150,000 clones, about 81% of which are singletons. Input material: peripheral blood. The receptors here all came from a woman aged 65 to 85 with acute or convalescent COVID-19. Each CDR3 is given with its conserved first and last residue. D genes are given only for firm matches. Clone size is stated in some rows and not others, as once, few, many or a class when expanded.

TRBV25-1	NA	NA	TRBJ2-1	TGTGCCAGCAGTGATACAGGCGGCATCTCCTACAATGAGCAGTTCTTC	CASSDTGGISYNEQFF
TRBV10-3	NA	NA	TRBJ1-4	TGTGCCATCAGTGAGTCGCGCGGCCGTGAAAAACTGTTTTTT	CAISESRGREKLFF
TRBV19	NA	NA	TRBJ1-1	TGTGCCAGTAGGGCACAGGGTAACACTGAAGCTTTCTTT	CASRAQGNTEAFF
TRBV6-5	NA	NA	TRBJ1-1	TGTGCCAGCAGTTACTCGATCAGGGCCACTGAAGCTTTCTTT	CASSYSIRATEAFF
TRBV5-1	TRBD2	NA	TRBJ2-3	TGCGCCAGCAGCCCGGCCGGGACTAGCGGGAGGGCCTTAGATACGCAGTATTTT	CASSPAGTSGRALDTQYF
TRBV3-1/TRBV3-2	TRBD2	NA	TRBJ2-3	TGTGCCAGCAGCTCGGGACTAGCGGGAAAATATGGGAACACAGATACGCAGTATTTT	CASSSGLAGKYGNTDTQYF
TRBV6-6	NA	NA	TRBJ2-7	TGTGCCAGCAGTTCCCAGGGGGGTGAGCAGTACTTC	CASSSQGGEQYF
TRBV14	NA	NA	TRBJ1-1	TGTGCCAGCAGCCAGGGTGACTTTTTTTCTTTCTTT	CASSQGDFFSFF
TRBV2	TRBD1	few	TRBJ1-2	TGTGCCAGCAGTGACTTGTCAGGGGGGCTCAGCAACTATGGCTACACCTTC	CASSDLSGGLSNYGYTF
TRBV21-1	NA	NA	TRBJ2-1	TGTGCCAGCAGCAAAGCCCGGGACAGAAGCTACAATGAGCAGTTCTTC	CASSKARDRSYNEQFF
TRBV6-4	TRBD1	NA	TRBJ1-1	TGTGCCAGCAGCAGGGGGCTGACCACTGAAGCTTTCTTT	CASSRGLTTEAFF
TRBV27	TRBD1	NA	TRBJ2-1	TGTGCCAGCAGACCCGGGACAGGGGCTTACAATGAGCAGTTCTTC	CASRPGTGAYNEQFF
TRBV30	NA	NA	TRBJ2-5	TGTGCCTGGAGTGTACTCGGGGACACCGAGACCCAGTACTTC	CAWSVLGDTETQYF
TRBV11-2	TRBD2	NA	TRBJ2-3	TGTGCCAGCAGCTCCCAAATAGCGGGAGGGGGAGATACGCAGTATTTT	CASSSQIAGGGDTQYF
TRBV7-2	TRBD1	NA	TRBJ2-4	TGTGCCAGCAGCTCTGACAGGGGATCCAAAAACATTCAGTACTTC	CASSSDRGSKNIQYF
TRBV6-6	TRBD2	NA	TRBJ2-2	TGTGCCAGCAGTCCCCGGGGGACTAGCGCCCCGGGGGGCCCCGGGGAGCTGTTTTTT	CASSPRGTSAPGGPGELFF
TRBV2	NA	NA	TRBJ2-5	TGTGCCAGCAGTGAGGCCAGGGAAGAGACCCAGTACTTC	CASSEAREETQYF
TRBV7-2	NA	NA	TRBJ1-1	TGTGCCAGCGGAGCTGAAGCTTTCTTT	CASGAEAFF
TRBV4-3	NA	NA	TRBJ2-7	TGCGCCAGCAGCCAAGAAGGAGCCCACTACGAGCAGTACTTC	CASSQEGAHYEQYF
TRBV2	TRBD1	NA	TRBJ1-1	TGTGCCAGCAGTGTGGACAGGGTGAACACTGAAGCTTTCTTT	CASSVDRVNTEAFF
TRBV2	TRBD1	once	TRBJ2-2	TGTGCCAGCAGTGATGACAGGGCGAACACCGGGGAGCTGTTTTTT	CASSDDRANTGELFF
TRBV7-8	TRBD1	NA	TRBJ1-6	TGTGCCAGCAGCTTAGAGGGACAGGGGGCTAATAATTCACCCCTCCACTTT	CASSLEGQGANNSPLHF
TRBV6-6	NA	NA	TRBJ1-6	TGTGCCAGCAGTCCCCGGTCCCGGGATTCACCCCTCCACTTT	CASSPRSRDSPLHF
TRBV19	NA	NA	TRBJ2-3	TGTGCCAGTAGTATAGTTACGGGGGGCACAGATACGCAGTATTTT	CASSIVTGGTDTQYF
TRBV7-8	NA	NA	TRBJ1-5	TGTGCCAGCAGCCCATTGGGGCCCGGGGGGTATCAGCCCCAGCATTTT	CASSPLGPGGYQPQHF
TRBV27	TRBD2	NA	TRBJ2-7	TGTGCCAGCAACAAACGGGAGGGAAAGCAGTACTTC	CASNKREGKQYF